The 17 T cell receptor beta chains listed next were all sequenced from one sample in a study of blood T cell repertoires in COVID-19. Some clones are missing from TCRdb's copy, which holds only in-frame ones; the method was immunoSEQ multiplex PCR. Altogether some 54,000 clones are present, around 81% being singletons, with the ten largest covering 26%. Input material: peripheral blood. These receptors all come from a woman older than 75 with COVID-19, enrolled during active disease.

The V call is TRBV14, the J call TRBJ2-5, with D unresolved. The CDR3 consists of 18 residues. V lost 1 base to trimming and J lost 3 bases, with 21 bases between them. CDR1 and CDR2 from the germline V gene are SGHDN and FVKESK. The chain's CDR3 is CASSQAIKTWSTEETQYF. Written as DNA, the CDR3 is TGTGCCAGCAGCCAAGCAATAAAGACTTGGTCGACGGAAGAGACCCAGTACTTC.

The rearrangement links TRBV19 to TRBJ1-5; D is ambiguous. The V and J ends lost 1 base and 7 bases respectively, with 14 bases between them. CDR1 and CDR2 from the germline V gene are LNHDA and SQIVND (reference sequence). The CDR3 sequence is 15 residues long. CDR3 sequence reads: CASSIGGVVGQPQHF. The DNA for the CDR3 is TGTGCCAGTAGTATAGGCGGGGTGGTTGGGCAGCCCCAGCATTTT.

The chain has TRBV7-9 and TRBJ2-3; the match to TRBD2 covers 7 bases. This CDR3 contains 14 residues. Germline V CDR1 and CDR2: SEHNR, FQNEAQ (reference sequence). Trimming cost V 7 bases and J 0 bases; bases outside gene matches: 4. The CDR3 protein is CASIMGGSTDTQYF. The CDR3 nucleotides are TGTGCCAGCATCATGGGGGGGAGCACAGATACGCAGTATTTT.

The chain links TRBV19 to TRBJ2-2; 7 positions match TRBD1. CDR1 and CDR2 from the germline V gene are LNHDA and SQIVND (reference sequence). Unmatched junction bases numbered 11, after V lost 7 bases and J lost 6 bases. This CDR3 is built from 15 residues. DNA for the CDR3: TGTGCCAGTACCCCTAAGGGGACAGTGGCCGGGGAGCTGTTTTTT. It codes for CASTPKGTVAGELFF. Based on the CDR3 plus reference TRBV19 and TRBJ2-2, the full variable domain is DGGITQSPKYLFRKEGQNVTLSCEQNLNHDAMYWYRQDPGQGLRLIYYSQIVNDFQKGDIAEGYSVSREKKESFPLTVTSAQKNPTAFYLCASTPKGTVAGELFFGEGSRLTVL.

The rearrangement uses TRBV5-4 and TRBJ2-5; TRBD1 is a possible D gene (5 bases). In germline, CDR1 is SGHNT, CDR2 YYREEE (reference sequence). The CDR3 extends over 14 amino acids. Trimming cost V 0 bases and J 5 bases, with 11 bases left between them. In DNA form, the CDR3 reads TGTGCCAGCAGCTTGGCAGGGCGGTTGGAGACCCAGTACTTC. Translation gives CASSLAGRLETQYF.

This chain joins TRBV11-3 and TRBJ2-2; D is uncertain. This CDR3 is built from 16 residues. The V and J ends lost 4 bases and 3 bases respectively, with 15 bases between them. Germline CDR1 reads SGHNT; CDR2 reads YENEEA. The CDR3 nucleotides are TGTGCCAGCAGCTCCCCTGGGCAGGTGGACACCGGGGAGCTGTTTTTT. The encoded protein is CASSSPGQVDTGELFF.

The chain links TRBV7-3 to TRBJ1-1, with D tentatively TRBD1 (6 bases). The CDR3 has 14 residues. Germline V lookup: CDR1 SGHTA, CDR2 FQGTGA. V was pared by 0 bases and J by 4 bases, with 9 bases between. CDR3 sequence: CASSLTGGPTEAFF. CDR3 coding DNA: TGTGCCAGCAGCTTAACGGGGGGGCCCACTGAAGCTTTCTTT.

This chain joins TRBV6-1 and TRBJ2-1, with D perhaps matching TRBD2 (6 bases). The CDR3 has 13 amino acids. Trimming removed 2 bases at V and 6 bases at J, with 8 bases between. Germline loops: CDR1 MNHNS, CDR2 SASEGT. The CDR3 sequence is CASSETSPNEQFF. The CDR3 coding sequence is TGTGCCAGCAGTGAAACTAGCCCCAATGAGCAGTTCTTC.

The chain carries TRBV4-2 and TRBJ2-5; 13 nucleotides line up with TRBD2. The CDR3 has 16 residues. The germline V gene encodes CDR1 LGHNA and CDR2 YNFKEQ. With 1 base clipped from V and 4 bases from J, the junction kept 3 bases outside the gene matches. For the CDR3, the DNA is TGTGCCAGCAGCCAAGGACTAGCGGGAGGTCGAGAGACCCAGTACTTC. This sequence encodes CASSQGLAGGRETQYF.

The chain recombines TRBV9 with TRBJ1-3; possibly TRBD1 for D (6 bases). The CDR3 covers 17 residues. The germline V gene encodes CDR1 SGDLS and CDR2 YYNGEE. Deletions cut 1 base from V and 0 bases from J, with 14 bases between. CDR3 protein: CASSVSTGLYSGNTIYF. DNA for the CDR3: TGTGCCAGCAGCGTATCGACAGGACTTTACTCTGGAAACACCATATATTTT.

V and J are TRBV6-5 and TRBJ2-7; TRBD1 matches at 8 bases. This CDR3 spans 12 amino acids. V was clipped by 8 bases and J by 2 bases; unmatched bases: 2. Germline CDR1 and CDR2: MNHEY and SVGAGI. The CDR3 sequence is CASGDRPYEQYF. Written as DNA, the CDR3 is TGTGCCAGCGGGGACAGGCCCTACGAGCAGTACTTC.

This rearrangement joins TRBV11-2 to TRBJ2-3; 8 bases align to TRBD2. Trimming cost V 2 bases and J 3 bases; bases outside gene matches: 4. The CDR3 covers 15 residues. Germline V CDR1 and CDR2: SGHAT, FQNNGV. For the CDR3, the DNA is TGTGCCAGCAGCTTATCGAGCGGGAGAACAGATACGCAGTATTTT. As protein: CASSLSSGRTDTQYF.

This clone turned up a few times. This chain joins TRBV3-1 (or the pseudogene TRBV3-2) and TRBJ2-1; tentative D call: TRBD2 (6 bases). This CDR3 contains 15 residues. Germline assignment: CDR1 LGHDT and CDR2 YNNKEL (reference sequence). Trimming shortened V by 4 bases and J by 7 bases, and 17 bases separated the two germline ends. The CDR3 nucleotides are TGTGCCAGCAGCCTGGGGACTGTCCTTATAAATGAGCAGTTCTTC. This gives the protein CASSLGTVLINEQFF.

The CDR3 reads CASSQTGRNTEAFF. The CDR3 nucleotides are TGTGCCAGCAGCCAAACAGGGCGGAACACTGAAGCTTTCTTT. The J gene is TRBJ1-1, the V gene TRBV3-1 (or the pseudogene TRBV3-2), with D tentatively TRBD1 (6 bases). The V gene lost 2 bases and the J gene lost 1 base, with 8 bases spanning the gap. CDR3 size: 14 residues. Looked up from germline, CDR1 is LGHDT and CDR2 is YNNKEL (reference sequence).

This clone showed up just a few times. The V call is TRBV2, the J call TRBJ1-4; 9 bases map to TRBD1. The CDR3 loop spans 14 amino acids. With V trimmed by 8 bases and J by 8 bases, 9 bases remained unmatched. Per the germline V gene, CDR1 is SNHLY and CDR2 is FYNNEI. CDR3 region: CASLTQGAREKLFF. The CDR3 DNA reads TGTGCCAGCTTAACACAGGGGGCTCGGGAAAAACTGTTTTTT. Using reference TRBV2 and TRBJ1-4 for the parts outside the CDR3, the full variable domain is EPEVTQTPSHQVTQMGQEVILRCVPISNHLYFYWYRQILGQKVEFLVSFYNNEISEKSEIFDDQFSVERPDGSNFTLKIRSTKLEDSAMYFCASLTQGAREKLFFGSGTQLSVL.

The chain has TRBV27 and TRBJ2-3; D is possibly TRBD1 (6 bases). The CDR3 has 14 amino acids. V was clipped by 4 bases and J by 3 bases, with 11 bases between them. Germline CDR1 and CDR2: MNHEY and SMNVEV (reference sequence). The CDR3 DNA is TGTGCCAGCAGTTCCAGGGGAGTTACAGATACGCAGTATTTT. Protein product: CASSSRGVTDTQYF.

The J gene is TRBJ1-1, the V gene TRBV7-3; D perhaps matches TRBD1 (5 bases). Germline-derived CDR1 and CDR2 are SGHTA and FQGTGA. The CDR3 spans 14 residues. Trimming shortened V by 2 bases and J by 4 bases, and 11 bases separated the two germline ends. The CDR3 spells CASSLGGTATEAFF. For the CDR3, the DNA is TGTGCCAGCAGCTTAGGGGGGACGGCCACTGAAGCTTTCTTT.